This T cell receptor beta chain derives from a study of T cell responses to AZD1222 COVID-19 vaccine. Study conclusions and caveats: Repertoires were sampled only after the peak T cell response. Females made up more of the donors, who were largely white British, and clonal diversity may have come out too low. Dominant CD4 TCR responses targeted spike regions 160-218 and 743-854.

TCRdb's table, derived via immunoSEQ multiplex PCR, lists solely in-frame clones and lacks some. The sample holds 50,000 or so clones, approximately 90% seen once. There are 15 residues in the CDR3. Germline lookup yields CDR1 LNHDA and CDR2 SQIVND (reference sequence). Trimming took 5 bases from V and 0 from J, leaving 13 bases between them. As to this clone: The antigen is undetermined.

This specimen consisted of peripheral blood, obtained 28 days after the second AZD1222 dose. The chain recombines TRBV19 with TRBJ1-1, with a possible D match to TRBD1 (6 bases). The TCR was taken from an adult who received the AZD1222 COVID-19 vaccine. For the CDR3, the DNA is TGTGCCAGTAGTGAAGGACAGATTATGAACACTGAAGCTTTCTTT. Translation gives CASSEGQIMNTEAFF.